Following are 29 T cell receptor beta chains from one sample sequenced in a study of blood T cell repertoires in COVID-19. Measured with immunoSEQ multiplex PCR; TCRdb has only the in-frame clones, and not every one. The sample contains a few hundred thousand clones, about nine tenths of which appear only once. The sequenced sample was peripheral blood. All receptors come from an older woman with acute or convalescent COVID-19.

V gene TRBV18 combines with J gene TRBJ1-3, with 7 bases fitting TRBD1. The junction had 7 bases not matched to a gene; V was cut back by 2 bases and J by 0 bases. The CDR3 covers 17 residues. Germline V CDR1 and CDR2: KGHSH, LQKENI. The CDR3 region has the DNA TGTGCCAGCTCACCATCTCTGGCAGGGGGCTCTGGAAACACCATATATTTT. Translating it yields CASSPSLAGGSGNTIYF.

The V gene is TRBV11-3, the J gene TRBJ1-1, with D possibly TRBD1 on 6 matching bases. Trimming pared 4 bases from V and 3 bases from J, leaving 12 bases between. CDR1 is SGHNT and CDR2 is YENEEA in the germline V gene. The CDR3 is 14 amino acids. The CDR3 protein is CASSSRGAHTEAFF. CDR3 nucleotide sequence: TGTGCCAGCAGCTCTCGGGGGGCGCACACTGAAGCTTTCTTT. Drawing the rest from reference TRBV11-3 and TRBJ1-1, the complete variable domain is EAGVVQSPRYKIIEKKQPVAFWCNPISGHNTLYWYLQNLGQGPELLIRYENEEAVDDSQLPKDRFSAERLKGVDSTLKIQPAELGDSAVYLCASSSRGAHTEAFFGQGTRLTVV.

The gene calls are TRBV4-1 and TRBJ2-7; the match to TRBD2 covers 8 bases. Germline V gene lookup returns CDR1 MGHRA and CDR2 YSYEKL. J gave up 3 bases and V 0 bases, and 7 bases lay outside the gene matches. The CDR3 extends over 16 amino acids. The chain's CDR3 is CASSQDPYGGDYEQYF. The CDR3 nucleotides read TGCGCCAGCAGCCAAGACCCGTACGGGGGGGACTACGAGCAGTACTTC.

The CDR3 DNA reads TGTGCCAGCAGTGAATTTCGGAGTCAGCCCCAGCATTTT. Translating gives CASSEFRSQPQHF. V is TRBV2 and J is TRBJ1-5; D not certain. Trimming took 2 bases from V and 6 from J, leaving 8 bases between them. Germline CDR1 and CDR2: SNHLY and FYNNEI. The CDR3 loop spans 13 amino acids.

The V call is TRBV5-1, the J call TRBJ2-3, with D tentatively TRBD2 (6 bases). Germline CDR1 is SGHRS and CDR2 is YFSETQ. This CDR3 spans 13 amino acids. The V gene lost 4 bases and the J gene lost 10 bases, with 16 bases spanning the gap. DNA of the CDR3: TGCGCCAGCAGCCTTACCCCGGGAGAGGCGCAGTATTTT. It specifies CASSLTPGEAQYF.

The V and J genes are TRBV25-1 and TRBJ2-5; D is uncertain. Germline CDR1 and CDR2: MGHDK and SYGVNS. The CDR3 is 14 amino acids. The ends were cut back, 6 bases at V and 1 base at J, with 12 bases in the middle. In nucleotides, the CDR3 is TGTGCCAGCAGCCACCGACATAGCCAAGAGACCCAGTACTTC. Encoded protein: CASSHRHSQETQYF.

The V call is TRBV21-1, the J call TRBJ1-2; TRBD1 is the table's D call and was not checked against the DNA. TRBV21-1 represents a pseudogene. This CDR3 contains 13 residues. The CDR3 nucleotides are TGTGCCAGCAGCAGTCCAGCTAACTATGGCTACACCTTC. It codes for CASSSPANYGYTF.

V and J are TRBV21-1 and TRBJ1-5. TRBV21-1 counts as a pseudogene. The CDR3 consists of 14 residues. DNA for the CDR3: TGTGCCAGCAGCAACCGTAGGAGGAATCAGCCCCAGCATTTT. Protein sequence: CASSNRRRNQPQHF.

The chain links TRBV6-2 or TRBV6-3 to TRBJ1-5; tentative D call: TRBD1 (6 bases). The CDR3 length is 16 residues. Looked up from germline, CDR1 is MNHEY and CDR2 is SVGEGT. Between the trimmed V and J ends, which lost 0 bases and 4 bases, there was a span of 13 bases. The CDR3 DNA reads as TGTGCCAGCAGTTACTCAACAACAGGGTGGAATCAGCCCCAGCATTTT. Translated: CASSYSTTGWNQPQHF.

As DNA, the CDR3 is TGTGCCATCAGTCCGGGACTAGCGGGGATTGAGACCCAGTACTTC. As protein: CAISPGLAGIETQYF. The chain employs TRBV10-3 and TRBJ2-5; 13 bases are shared with TRBD2. V trimming: 5 bases; J trimming: 5 bases; junction bases outside the gene matches: 5. The CDR3 loop spans 15 amino acids. Germline-derived CDR1 and CDR2 are ENHRY and SYGVKD.

The CDR3 here is CASSFTQIEGEETQYF. CDR3 coding DNA: TGTGCCAGCAGCTTCACCCAGATAGAAGGGGAAGAGACCCAGTACTTC. The chain has TRBV5-8 and TRBJ2-5; TRBD1 is a possible D gene (5 bases). This CDR3 spans 16 amino acids. The germline CDR1 and CDR2 sequences are SGHTS and YDEGEE. The V and J ends lost 2 bases and 3 bases respectively, with 17 bases between them.

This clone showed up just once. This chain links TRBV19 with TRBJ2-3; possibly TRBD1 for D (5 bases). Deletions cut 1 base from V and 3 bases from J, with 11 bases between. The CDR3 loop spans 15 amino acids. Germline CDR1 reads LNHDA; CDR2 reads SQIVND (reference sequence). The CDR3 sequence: CASSIGRVGTDTQYF. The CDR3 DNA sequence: TGTGCCAGTAGTATAGGCAGGGTGGGTACAGATACGCAGTATTTT.

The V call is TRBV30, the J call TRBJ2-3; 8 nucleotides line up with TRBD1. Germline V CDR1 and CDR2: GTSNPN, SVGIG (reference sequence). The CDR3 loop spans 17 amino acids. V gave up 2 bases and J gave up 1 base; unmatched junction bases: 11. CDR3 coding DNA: TGTGCCTGGAGTTTGGCAGGGGGCCGAAAGGGCACAGATACGCAGTATTTT. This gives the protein CAWSLAGGRKGTDTQYF. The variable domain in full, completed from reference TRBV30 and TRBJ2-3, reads SQTIHQWPATLVQPVGSPLSLECTVEGTSNPNLYWYRQAAGRGLQLLFYSVGIGQISSEVPQNLSASRPQDRQFILSSKKLLLSDSGFYLCAWSLAGGRKGTDTQYFGPGTRLTVL.

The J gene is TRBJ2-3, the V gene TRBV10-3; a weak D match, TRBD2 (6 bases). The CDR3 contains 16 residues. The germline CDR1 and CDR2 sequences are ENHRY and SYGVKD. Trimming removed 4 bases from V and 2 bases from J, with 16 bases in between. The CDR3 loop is CAISVSLAVFTDTQYF. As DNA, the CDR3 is TGTGCCATCAGTGTCTCACTAGCTGTTTTCACAGATACGCAGTATTTT.

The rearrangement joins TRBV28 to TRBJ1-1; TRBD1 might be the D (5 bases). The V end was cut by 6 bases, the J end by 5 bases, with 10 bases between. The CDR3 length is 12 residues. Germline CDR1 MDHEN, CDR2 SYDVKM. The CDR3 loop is CASRRTRTEAFF. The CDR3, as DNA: TGTGCCAGCAGGCGGACACGGACTGAAGCTTTCTTT.

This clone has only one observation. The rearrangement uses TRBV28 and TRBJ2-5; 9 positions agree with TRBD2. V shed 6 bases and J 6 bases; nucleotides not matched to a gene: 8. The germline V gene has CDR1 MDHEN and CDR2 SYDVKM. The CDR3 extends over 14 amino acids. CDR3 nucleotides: TGTGCCAGCAGCTACCCAGCGGGGGGAAAGACCCAGTACTTC. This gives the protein CASSYPAGGKTQYF.

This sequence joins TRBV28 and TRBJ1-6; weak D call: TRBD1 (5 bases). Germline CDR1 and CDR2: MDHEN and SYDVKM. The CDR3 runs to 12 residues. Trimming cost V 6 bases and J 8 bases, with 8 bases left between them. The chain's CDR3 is CASRTGDSPLHF. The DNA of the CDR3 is TGTGCCAGCAGAACGGGGGATTCACCCCTCCACTTT.

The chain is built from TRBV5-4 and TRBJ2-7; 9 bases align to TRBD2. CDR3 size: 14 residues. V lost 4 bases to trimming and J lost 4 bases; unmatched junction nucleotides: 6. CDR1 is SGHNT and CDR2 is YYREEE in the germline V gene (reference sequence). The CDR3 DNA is TGTGCCAGCAGCCCCGGGACTAGCCGTTACGAGCAGTACTTC. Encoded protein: CASSPGTSRYEQYF. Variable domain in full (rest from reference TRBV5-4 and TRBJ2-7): ETGVTQSPTHLIKTRGQQVTLRCSSQSGHNTVSWYQQALGQGPQFIFQYYREEENGRGNFPPRFSGLQFPNYSSELNVNALELDDSALYLCASSPGTSRYEQYFGPGTRLTVT.

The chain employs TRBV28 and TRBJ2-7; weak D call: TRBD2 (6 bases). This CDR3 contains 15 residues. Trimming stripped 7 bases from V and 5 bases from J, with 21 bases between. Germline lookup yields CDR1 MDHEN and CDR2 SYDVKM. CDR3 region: CASTRGGTRRDEQYF. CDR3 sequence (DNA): TGTGCCAGCACCCGAGGAGGGACCCGGCGGGACGAGCAGTACTTC.

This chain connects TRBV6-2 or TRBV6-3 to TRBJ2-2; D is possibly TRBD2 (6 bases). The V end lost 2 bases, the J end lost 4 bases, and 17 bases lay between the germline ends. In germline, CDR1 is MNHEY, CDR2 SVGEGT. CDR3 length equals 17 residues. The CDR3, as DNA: TGTGCCAGCAGTTACCCCGGGGAGGCAGGCCTCACCGGGGAGCTGTTTTTT. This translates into CASSYPGEAGLTGELFF.

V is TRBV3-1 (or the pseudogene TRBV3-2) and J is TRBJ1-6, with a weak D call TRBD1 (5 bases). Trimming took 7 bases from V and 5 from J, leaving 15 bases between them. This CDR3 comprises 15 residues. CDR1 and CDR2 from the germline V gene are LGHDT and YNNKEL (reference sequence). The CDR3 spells CASNRDRTNNSPLHF. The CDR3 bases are TGTGCCAGCAACCGAGACAGAACTAATAATTCACCCCTCCACTTT.

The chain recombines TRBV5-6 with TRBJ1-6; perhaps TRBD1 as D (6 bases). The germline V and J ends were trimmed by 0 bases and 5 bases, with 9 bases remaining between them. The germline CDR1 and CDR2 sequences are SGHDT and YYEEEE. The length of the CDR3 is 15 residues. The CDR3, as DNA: TGTGCCAGCAGCTTGGGGGGACACAATAATTCACCCCTCCACTTT. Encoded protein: CASSLGGHNNSPLHF.

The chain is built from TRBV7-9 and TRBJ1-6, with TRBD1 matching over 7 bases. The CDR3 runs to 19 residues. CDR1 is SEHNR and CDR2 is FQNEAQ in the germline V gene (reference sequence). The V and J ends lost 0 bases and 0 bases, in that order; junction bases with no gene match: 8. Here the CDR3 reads CASSLATRTGPSYNSPLHF. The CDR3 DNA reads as TGTGCCAGCAGCTTAGCAACTCGGACAGGACCCTCCTATAATTCACCCCTCCACTTT.

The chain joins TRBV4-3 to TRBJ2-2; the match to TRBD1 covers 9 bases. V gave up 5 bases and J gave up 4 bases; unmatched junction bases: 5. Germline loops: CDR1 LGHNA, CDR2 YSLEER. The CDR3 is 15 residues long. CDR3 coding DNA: TGCGCCAGCAGCGAACAGGGGGCGGGCACCGGGGAGCTGTTTTTT. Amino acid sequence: CASSEQGAGTGELFF.

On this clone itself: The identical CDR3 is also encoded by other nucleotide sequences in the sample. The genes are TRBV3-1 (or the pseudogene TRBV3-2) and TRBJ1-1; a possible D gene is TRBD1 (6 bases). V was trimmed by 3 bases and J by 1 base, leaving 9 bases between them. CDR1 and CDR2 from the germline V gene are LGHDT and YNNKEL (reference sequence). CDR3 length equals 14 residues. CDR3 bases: TGTGCCAGCAGCCACCTACAGGGGAACACTGAAGCTTTCTTT. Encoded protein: CASSHLQGNTEAFF.

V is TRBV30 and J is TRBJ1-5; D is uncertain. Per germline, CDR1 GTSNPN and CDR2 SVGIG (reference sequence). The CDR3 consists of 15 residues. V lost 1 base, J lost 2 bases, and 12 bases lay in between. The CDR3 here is CAWSAPPPGNQPQHF. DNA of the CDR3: TGTGCCTGGAGTGCCCCCCCGCCGGGCAATCAGCCCCAGCATTTT. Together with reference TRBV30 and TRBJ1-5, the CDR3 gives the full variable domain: SQTIHQWPATLVQPVGSPLSLECTVEGTSNPNLYWYRQAAGRGLQLLFYSVGIGQISSEVPQNLSASRPQDRQFILSSKKLLLSDSGFYLCAWSAPPPGNQPQHFGDGTRLSIL.

CDR3 nucleotide sequence: TGTGCCAGCAGCTTGACTAGCAGCCAAGAGACCCAGTACTTC. This sequence encodes CASSLTSSQETQYF. The chain uses TRBV5-4 and TRBJ2-5; D possibly corresponds to TRBD2 (6 bases). There are 14 residues in the CDR3. CDR1 and CDR2 from the germline V gene are SGHNT and YYREEE (reference sequence). Trimming took off 1 base at V and 1 base at J, with 8 bases between the two ends.

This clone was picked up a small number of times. In DNA, the CDR3 is TGTGCCAGCAGCTTGCCGACAGGGCGACATGAAAAACTGTTTTTT. It codes for CASSLPTGRHEKLFF. The chain combines TRBV7-9 with TRBJ1-4; TRBD1 matches at 7 bases. In germline, CDR1 is SEHNR, CDR2 FQNEAQ (reference sequence). There are 15 residues in the CDR3. Trimming at V came to 3 bases and at J to 6 bases, leaving 7 bases not matched to a gene.

This CDR3 is CASSRDRWYEQYF. The CDR3 DNA sequence: TGTGCCAGCAGTAGGGACAGGTGGTACGAGCAGTACTTC. This rearrangement joins TRBV28 to TRBJ2-7; the match to TRBD1 covers 8 bases. Per the germline V gene, CDR1 is MDHEN and CDR2 is SYDVKM. Trimming took 5 bases from V and 4 from J; bases not matched to a gene: 4. The CDR3 loop spans 13 amino acids. Full variable domain (outside the CDR3, taken from reference TRBV28 and TRBJ2-7): DVKVTQSSRYLVKRTGEKVFLECVQDMDHENMFWYRQDPGLGLRLIYFSYDVKMKEKGDIPEGYSVSREKKERFSLILESASTNQTSMYLCASSRDRWYEQYFGPGTRLTVT.